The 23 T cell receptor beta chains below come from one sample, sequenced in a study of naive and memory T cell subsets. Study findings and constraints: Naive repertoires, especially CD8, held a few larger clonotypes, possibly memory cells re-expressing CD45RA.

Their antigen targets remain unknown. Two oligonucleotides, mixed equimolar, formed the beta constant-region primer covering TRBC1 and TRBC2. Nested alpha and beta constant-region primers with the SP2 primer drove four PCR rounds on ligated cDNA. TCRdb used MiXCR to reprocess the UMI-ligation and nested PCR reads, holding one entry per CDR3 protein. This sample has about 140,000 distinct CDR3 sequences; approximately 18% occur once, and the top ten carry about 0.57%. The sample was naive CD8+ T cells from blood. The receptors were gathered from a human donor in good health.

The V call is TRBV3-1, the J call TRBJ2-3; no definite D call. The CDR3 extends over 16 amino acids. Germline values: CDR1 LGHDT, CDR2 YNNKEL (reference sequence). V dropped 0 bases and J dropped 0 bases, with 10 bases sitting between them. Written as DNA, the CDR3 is TGTGCCAGCAGCCAAGATCTCTCAGAGAGCACAGATACGCAGTATTTT. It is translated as CASSQDLSESTDTQYF.

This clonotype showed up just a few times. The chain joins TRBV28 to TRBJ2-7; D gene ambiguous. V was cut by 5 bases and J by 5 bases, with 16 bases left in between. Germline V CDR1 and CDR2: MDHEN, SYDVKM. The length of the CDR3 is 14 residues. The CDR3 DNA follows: TGTGCCAGCAGTACTACGGGTTACTTCGACGAGCAGTACTTC. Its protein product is CASSTTGYFDEQYF.

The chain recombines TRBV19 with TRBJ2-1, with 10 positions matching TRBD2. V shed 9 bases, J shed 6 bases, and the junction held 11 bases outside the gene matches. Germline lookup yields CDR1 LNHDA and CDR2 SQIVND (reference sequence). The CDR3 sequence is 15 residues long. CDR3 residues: CASSHPSGSPNEQFF. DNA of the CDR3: TGTGCCAGCTCCCACCCTAGCGGGAGCCCCAATGAGCAGTTCTTC. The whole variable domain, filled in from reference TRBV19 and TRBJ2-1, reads DGGITQSPKYLFRKEGQNVTLSCEQNLNHDAMYWYRQDPGQGLRLIYYSQIVNDFQKGDIAEGYSVSREKKESFPLTVTSAQKNPTAFYLCASSHPSGSPNEQFFGPGTRLTVL.

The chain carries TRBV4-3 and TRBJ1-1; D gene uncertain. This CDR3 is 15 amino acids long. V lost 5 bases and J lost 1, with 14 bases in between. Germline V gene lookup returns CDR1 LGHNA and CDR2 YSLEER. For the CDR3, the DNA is TGCGCCAGCAGCTCCACGTCTTACGGGAACACTGAAGCTTTCTTT. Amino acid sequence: CASSSTSYGNTEAFF.

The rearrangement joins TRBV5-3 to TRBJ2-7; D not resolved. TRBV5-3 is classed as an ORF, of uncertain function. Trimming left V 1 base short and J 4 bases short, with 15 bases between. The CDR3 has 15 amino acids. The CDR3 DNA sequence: TGTGCCAGAAGCTTGTTGCGGTCTTCCTCTTACGAGCAGTACTTC. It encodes CARSLLRSSSYEQYF.

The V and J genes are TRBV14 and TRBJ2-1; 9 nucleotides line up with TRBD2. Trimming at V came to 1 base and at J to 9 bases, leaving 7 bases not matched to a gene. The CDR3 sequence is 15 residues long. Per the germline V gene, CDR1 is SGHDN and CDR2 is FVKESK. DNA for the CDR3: TGTGCCAGCAGCCAAGCCGCGGGACTAGCCGGTGAGCAGTTCTTC. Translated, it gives CASSQAAGLAGEQFF.

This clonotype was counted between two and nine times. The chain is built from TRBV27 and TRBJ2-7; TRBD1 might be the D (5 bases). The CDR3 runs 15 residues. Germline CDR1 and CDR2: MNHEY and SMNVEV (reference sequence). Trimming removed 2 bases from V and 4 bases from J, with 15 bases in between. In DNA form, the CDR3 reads TGTGCCAGCAGTTTAGAATGGGGCGGCGGTTACGAGCAGTACTTC. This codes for CASSLEWGGGYEQYF.

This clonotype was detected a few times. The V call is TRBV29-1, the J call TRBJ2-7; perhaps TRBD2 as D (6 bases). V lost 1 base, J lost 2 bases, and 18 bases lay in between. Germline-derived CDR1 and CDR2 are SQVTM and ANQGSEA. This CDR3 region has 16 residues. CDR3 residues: CSVEADPGTGAYEQYF. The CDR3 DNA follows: TGCAGCGTTGAAGCAGACCCCGGGACTGGAGCCTACGAGCAGTACTTC.

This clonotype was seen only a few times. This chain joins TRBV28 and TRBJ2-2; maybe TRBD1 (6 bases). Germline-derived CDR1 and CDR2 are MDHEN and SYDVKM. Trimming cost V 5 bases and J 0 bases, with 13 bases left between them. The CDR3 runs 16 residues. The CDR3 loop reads CASSRWGPANTGELFF. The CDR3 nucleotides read TGTGCCAGCAGTCGCTGGGGGCCCGCGAACACCGGGGAGCTGTTTTTT.

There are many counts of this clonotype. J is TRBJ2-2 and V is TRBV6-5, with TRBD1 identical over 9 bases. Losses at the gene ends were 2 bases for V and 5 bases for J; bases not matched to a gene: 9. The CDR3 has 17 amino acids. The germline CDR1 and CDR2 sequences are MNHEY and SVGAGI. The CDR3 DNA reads TGTGCCAGCAGTTACGTGGACAGGGGCAGGGGTACCGGGGAGCTGTTTTTT. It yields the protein CASSYVDRGRGTGELFF.

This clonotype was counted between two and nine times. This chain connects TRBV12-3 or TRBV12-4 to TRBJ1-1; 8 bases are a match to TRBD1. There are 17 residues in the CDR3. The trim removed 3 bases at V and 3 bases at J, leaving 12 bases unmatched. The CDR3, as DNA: TGTGCCAGCAGTTTTCGGTCCTTCAGGGGGCTCGACACTGAAGCTTTCTTT. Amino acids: CASSFRSFRGLDTEAFF.

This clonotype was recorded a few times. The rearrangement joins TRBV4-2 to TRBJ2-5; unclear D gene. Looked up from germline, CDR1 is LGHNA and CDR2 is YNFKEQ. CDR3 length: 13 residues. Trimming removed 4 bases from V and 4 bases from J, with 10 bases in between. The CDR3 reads CASSRASGETQYF. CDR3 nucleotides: TGTGCCAGCAGCCGCGCCTCAGGAGAGACCCAGTACTTC.

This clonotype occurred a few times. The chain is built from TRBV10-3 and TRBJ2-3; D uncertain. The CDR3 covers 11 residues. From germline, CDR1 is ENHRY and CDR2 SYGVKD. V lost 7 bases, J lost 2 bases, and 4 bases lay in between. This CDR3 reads CAITDTDTQYF. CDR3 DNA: TGTGCCATCACCGACACAGATACGCAGTATTTT.

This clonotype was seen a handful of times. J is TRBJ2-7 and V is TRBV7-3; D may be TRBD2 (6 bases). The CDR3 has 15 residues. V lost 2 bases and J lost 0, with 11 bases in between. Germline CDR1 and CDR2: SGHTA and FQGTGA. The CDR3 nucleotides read TGTGCCAGCAGCTTATATGCGGGGAGCTCCTACGAGCAGTACTTC. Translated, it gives CASSLYAGSSYEQYF.

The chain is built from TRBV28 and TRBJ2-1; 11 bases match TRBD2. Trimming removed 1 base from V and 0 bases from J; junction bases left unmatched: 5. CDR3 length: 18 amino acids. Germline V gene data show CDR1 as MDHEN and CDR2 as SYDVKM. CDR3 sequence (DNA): TGTGCCAGCAGTTTATCGGGACTAGCGGCCCTCTCCTACAATGAGCAGTTCTTC. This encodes CASSLSGLAALSYNEQFF.

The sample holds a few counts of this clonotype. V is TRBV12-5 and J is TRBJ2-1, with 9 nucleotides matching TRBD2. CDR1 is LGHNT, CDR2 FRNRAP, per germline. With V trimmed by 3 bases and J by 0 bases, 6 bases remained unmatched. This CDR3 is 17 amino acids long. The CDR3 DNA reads TGTGCTAGTGGTTTCGGTACTAGCGGGTCCTCCTACAATGAGCAGTTCTTC. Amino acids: CASGFGTSGSSYNEQFF.

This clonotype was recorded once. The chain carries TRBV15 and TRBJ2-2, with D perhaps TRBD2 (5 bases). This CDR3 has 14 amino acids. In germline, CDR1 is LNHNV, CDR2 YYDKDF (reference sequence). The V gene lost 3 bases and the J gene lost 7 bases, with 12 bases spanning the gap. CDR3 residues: CATSSLGLGGELFF. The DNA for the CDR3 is TGTGCCACCAGCAGCCTCGGACTGGGCGGGGAGCTGTTTTTT.

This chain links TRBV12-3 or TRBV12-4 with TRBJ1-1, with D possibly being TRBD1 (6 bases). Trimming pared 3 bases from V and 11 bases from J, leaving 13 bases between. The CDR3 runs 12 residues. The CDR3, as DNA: TGTGCCAGCAGTTTGGGCGGGGGCAATGCTTTCTTT. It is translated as CASSLGGGNAFF.

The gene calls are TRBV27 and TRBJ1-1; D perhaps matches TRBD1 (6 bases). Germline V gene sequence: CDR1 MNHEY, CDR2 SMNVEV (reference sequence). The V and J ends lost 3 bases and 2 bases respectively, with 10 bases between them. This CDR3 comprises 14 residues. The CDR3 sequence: CASSFGTSNTEAFF. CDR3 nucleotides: TGTGCCAGCAGTTTCGGGACATCCAACACTGAAGCTTTCTTT.

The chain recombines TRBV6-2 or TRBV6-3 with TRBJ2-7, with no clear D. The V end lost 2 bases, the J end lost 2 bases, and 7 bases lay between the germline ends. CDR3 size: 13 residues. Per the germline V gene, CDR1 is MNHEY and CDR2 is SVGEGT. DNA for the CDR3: TGTGCCAGCAGTTACGGCGAGACCTACGAGCAGTACTTC. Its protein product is CASSYGETYEQYF.

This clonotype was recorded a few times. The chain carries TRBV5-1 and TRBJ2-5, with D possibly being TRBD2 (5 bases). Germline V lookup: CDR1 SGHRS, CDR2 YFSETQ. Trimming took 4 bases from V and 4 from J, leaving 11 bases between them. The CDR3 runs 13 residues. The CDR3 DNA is TGCGCCAGCAGCGGGGAGTTTATAGAGACCCAGTACTTC. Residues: CASSGEFIETQYF.

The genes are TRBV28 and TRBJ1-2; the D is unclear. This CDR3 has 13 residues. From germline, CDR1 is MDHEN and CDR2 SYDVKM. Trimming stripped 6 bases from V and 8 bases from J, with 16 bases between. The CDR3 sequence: CASRAGQVHGYTF. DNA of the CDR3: TGTGCCAGCAGGGCCGGGCAGGTGCACGGCTACACCTTC.

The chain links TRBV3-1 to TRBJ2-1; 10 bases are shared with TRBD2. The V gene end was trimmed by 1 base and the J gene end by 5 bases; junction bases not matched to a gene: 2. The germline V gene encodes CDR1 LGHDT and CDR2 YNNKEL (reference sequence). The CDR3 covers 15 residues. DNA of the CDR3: TGTGCCAGCAGCCAAGTTCTAGCGGGAGACAATGAGCAGTTCTTC. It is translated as CASSQVLAGDNEQFF.